The clone carrying this TCR beta chain was seen only once. The germline V gene encodes CDR1 KGHDR and CDR2 SFDVKD. The CDR3 totals 13 residues. Trimming cost V 3 bases and J 8 bases, with 12 bases left between them. Recruits, aged roughly 18 to 95 years, lived in 24 US areas. The source of the sample is a study of blood T cell repertoires in COVID-19. Study background: Sites across the United States, Italy and Spain contributed samples from acute and convalescent COVID-19. PBMCs, B-cell-depleted T cells, or T cells were the source of the cDNA or gDNA that made up the material.

In the original workflow: The authors estimated nucleated cell counts from reference gene primer amplification. The assay was immunoSEQ multiplex PCR, and TCRdb's table has in-frame clones only and misses some. V and J calls and clone size are as listed in that table; D and trimming were resolved from the DNA. The table records approximately 390,000 clones, approximately 91% of them present only once. The source is a woman in her thirties or forties with acute COVID-19. The sequencing sample was made of PBMCs or T cells enriched from blood (not recorded which). V usage is TRBV24-1 and J usage is TRBJ1-2, with D perhaps matching TRBD1 (5 bases). CDR3 sequence reads: CATSDTDSDGYTF. The CDR3 nucleotides read TGTGCCACCAGTGATACCGACAGTGACGGCTACACCTTC.